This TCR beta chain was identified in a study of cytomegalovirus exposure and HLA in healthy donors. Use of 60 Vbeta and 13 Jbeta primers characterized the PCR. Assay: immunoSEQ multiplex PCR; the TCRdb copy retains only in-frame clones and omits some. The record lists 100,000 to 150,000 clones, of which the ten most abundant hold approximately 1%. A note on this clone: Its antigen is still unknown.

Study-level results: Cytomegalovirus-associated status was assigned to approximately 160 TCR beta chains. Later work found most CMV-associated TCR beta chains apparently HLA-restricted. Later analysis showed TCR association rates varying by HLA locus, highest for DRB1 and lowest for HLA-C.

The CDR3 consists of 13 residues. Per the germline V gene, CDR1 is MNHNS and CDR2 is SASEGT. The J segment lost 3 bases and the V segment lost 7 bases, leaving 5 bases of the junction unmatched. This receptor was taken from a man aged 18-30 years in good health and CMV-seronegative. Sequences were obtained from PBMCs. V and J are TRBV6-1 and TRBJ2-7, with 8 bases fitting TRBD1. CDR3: CASIRGPYYEQYF. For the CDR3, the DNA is TGTGCCAGCATCAGGGGGCCCTACTACGAGCAGTACTTC.